These 28 T cell receptor beta chains came from one sample sequenced in a study of blood T cell repertoires in COVID-19. Data came from immunoSEQ multiplex PCR; TCRdb stores just in-frame clones and leaves some out. The sample records about 280,000 clones, approximately 86% being singletons. Sequencing was carried out using peripheral blood. These receptor sequences come from a woman aged 25 to 45 who had recovered from COVID-19.

This sequence joins TRBV10-2 and TRBJ2-7, with 7 bases aligning to TRBD2. CDR1 and CDR2 (germline): WSHSY, SAAADI. The ends lost 8 bases at V and 4 bases at J; junction bases unmatched: 5. The CDR3 sequence is 12 residues long. This CDR3 reads CASGGEVYEQYF. The CDR3, as DNA: TGCGCCAGCGGGGGGGAGGTATACGAGCAGTACTTC.

The chain is built from TRBV2 and TRBJ2-7; 9 bases line up with TRBD2. Losses at the gene ends were 7 bases for V and 3 bases for J; bases not matched to a gene: 13. This CDR3 has 16 residues. Germline V gene data show CDR1 as SNHLY and CDR2 as FYNNEI. CDR3 amino acids: CASTPSSIAGVYEQYF. CDR3 in DNA: TGTGCCAGCACTCCCTCGAGTATAGCGGGAGTCTACGAGCAGTACTTC.

V is TRBV5-1 and J is TRBJ1-6; D is possibly TRBD1 (6 bases). The ends were cut back, 4 bases at V and 9 bases at J, with 11 bases in the middle. The CDR3 spans 13 residues. CDR1 SGHRS and CDR2 YFSETQ come from the germline V gene. CDR3 amino acids: CASSAQGRSPLHF. CDR3 DNA: TGCGCCAGCAGCGCACAGGGACGTTCACCCCTCCACTTT.

This clone was recorded a few times. This chain uses TRBV7-9 with TRBJ2-7, with TRBD1 matching 7 bases. This CDR3 spans 13 amino acids. The germline gives CDR1 SEHNR, CDR2 FQNEAQ (reference sequence). V lost 3 bases, J lost 2 bases, and 1 base stayed unmatched. CDR3 protein: CASSFGQAYEQYF. The CDR3, as DNA: TGTGCCAGCAGCTTCGGACAGGCCTACGAGCAGTACTTC.

This chain connects TRBV7-9 to TRBJ2-7; tentative D call: TRBD2 (6 bases). The CDR3 is 15 amino acids. Germline V gene lookup returns CDR1 SEHNR and CDR2 FQNEAQ (reference sequence). Trimming left V 5 bases short and J 2 bases short, with 16 bases between. CDR3 DNA: TGTGCCAGCAGCCCCATTACGGGGGTTGCCTACGAGCAGTACTTC. Encoded protein: CASSPITGVAYEQYF.

The chain couples TRBV3-1 (or the pseudogene TRBV3-2) to TRBJ2-5; tentatively, D is TRBD1 (6 bases). Germline assignment: CDR1 LGHDT and CDR2 YNNKEL (reference sequence). The CDR3 is 15 residues long. V dropped 4 bases and J dropped 4 bases, with 16 bases sitting between them. The CDR3 loop reads CASSLTGHSGETQYF. CDR3 DNA sequence: TGTGCCAGCAGCCTCACAGGGCACTCAGGAGAGACCCAGTACTTC.

This sequence joins TRBV6-5 and TRBJ2-7; TRBD1 agrees at 11 bases. The CDR3 has 13 residues. Trimming at V came to 10 bases and at J to 7 bases, leaving 9 bases not matched to a gene. Germline-derived CDR1 and CDR2 are MNHEY and SVGAGI. The CDR3 sequence is CATRTGTGGEQYF. The CDR3 region has the DNA TGTGCCACCCGAACCGGGACAGGGGGAGAGCAGTACTTC.

This clone appeared a few times. The genes are TRBV4-2 and TRBJ1-6; D possibly corresponds to TRBD1 (5 bases). This CDR3 has 20 amino acids. Germline V gives CDR1 LGHNA, CDR2 YNFKEQ. V was trimmed by 3 bases and J by 5 bases, leaving 26 bases between them. The chain's CDR3 is CASSHPLLGRRGQNNSPLHF. The CDR3 DNA follows: TGTGCCAGCAGCCATCCTCTATTGGGGCGGCGCGGACAAAATAATTCACCCCTCCACTTT.

The DNA of the CDR3 is TGTGCCAGCAGTGCAGCCGGGACAGCCGAGGATGGCTACACCTTC. Encoded protein: CASSAAGTAEDGYTF. J is TRBJ1-2 and V is TRBV25-1; 7 positions match TRBD1. Germline V CDR1 and CDR2: MGHDK, SYGVNS. The ends lost 4 bases at V and 6 bases at J; junction bases unmatched: 11. The CDR3 has 15 residues.

This sequence joins TRBV7-9 and TRBJ2-7; no clear D. V lost 0 bases, J lost 7 bases, and 10 bases lay in between. This CDR3 is built from 13 residues. Germline CDR1 reads SEHNR; CDR2 reads FQNEAQ (reference sequence). The CDR3 DNA follows: TGTGCCAGCAGCTTAGCGACGGAACAGGAGCAGTACTTC. The encoded protein is CASSLATEQEQYF.

This chain uses TRBV28 with TRBJ1-4; 10 bases are shared with TRBD1. V lost 5 bases and J lost 7; bases outside the gene matches: 4. Germline lookup yields CDR1 MDHEN and CDR2 SYDVKM. This CDR3 has 14 residues. CDR3 coding DNA: TGTGCCAGCAGTCCGACAGGGGGCGCTGAAAAACTGTTTTTT. It codes for CASSPTGGAEKLFF.

This clone was seen at least ten times. V is TRBV4-2 and J is TRBJ1-3; TRBD1 might be the D (6 bases). Germline lookup yields CDR1 LGHNA and CDR2 YNFKEQ. The CDR3 is 12 amino acids. V gave up 2 bases and J gave up 7 bases, with 6 bases separating them. DNA of the CDR3: TGTGCCAGCAGCCAACAGGGGAACACCATATATTTT. This sequence encodes CASSQQGNTIYF.

This rearrangement joins TRBV18 to TRBJ2-7; 7 bases are shared with TRBD1. After removal of 3 bases from V and 4 bases from J, the junction contained 6 bases not matched to a gene. There are 14 residues in the CDR3. The V gene's germline CDR1 is KGHSH and CDR2 LQKENI. CDR3 sequence: CASSPRQGGYEQYF. The CDR3 nucleotides are TGTGCCAGCTCACCGAGACAGGGTGGATACGAGCAGTACTTC.

V is TRBV9 and J is TRBJ2-7, with D uncertain. V was shortened by 0 bases and J by 2 bases, with 9 bases between the two germline ends. The CDR3 loop spans 14 amino acids. CDR1 and CDR2 (germline): SGDLS, YYNGEE. Written as DNA, the CDR3 is TGTGCCAGCAGCGTAGTCCCTAGTACCTACGAGCAGTACTTC. As protein: CASSVVPSTYEQYF.

The V gene is TRBV11-2, the J gene TRBJ2-7; the match to TRBD2 covers 10 bases. The CDR3 is 17 amino acids. The germline V gene has CDR1 SGHAT and CDR2 FQNNGV. The ends lost 1 base at V and 5 bases at J; junction bases unmatched: 11. The chain's CDR3 is CASSLVASGGPGHEQYF. CDR3 nucleotides: TGTGCCAGCAGCTTAGTGGCTAGCGGGGGACCCGGGCACGAGCAGTACTTC.

J is TRBJ1-5 and V is TRBV6-6; the match to TRBD1 covers 7 bases. The J segment lost 4 bases and the V segment lost 5 bases, leaving 5 bases of the junction unmatched. The V gene's germline CDR1 is MNHNY and CDR2 SVGAGI (reference sequence). The CDR3 has 14 residues. Here the CDR3 DNA reads TGTGCCAGCAGTGTAGCAGGGGGGAATCAGCCCCAGCATTTT. Its protein is CASSVAGGNQPQHF.

The rearrangement links TRBV4-1 to TRBJ2-5; TRBD1 matches at 8 bases. The junction had 4 bases not matched to a gene; V was cut back by 0 bases and J by 4 bases. There are 15 residues in the CDR3. The germline gives CDR1 MGHRA, CDR2 YSYEKL. The CDR3 is CASSQDRGRPETQYF. The CDR3 DNA follows: TGCGCCAGCAGCCAAGACAGGGGGCGCCCAGAGACCCAGTACTTC.

CDR3 nucleotides: TGTGCCAGCAGCCCCGGGACAGGGGGGTTAGGTGAAGCTTTCTTT. Translated, it gives CASSPGTGGLGEAFF. The rearrangement links TRBV11-2 to TRBJ1-1, with TRBD1 identical over 11 bases. V dropped 5 bases and J dropped 7; count of bases not matched to a gene: 9. The CDR3 consists of 15 residues. Germline-derived CDR1 and CDR2 are SGHAT and FQNNGV.

The chain combines TRBV6-1 with TRBJ2-7, with 10 bases identical to TRBD2. Germline trimming cut 2 bases from V and 1 base from J; bases unmatched to any gene: 11. Germline lookup yields CDR1 MNHNS and CDR2 SASEGT. CDR3 size: 18 residues. The CDR3 is CASSEYRASGSLSYEQYF. The CDR3 DNA is TGTGCCAGCAGTGAATATAGGGCTAGCGGGAGTCTATCCTACGAGCAGTACTTC.

This clone was seen a single time. J is TRBJ2-7 and V is TRBV6-2 or TRBV6-3, with D tentatively TRBD2 (6 bases). The CDR3 contains 19 residues. Germline assignment: CDR1 MNHEY and CDR2 SVGEGT. Trimming left V 0 bases short and J 0 bases short, with 21 bases between. The CDR3 protein is CASSYSLAVHQKSSYEQYF. The DNA of the CDR3 is TGTGCCAGCAGTTACTCGTTAGCGGTCCACCAAAAAAGCTCCTACGAGCAGTACTTC.

The chain carries TRBV18 and TRBJ2-3; 7 nucleotides line up with TRBD2. CDR1 is KGHSH, CDR2 LQKENI, per germline. CDR3 size: 14 residues. After removal of 0 bases from V and 3 bases from J, the junction contained 0 bases not matched to a gene. The CDR3 protein is CASSPPSGTDTQYF. DNA of the CDR3: TGTGCCAGCTCACCACCTAGCGGGACAGATACGCAGTATTTT.

The genes are TRBV11-3 and TRBJ2-2; 7 positions match TRBD1. The CDR3 has 16 residues. Unmatched junction bases numbered 5, after V lost 4 bases and J lost 0 bases. The V gene's germline CDR1 is SGHNT and CDR2 YENEEA. CDR3 in amino acids: CASSSGTAANTGELFF. CDR3 coding DNA: TGTGCCAGCAGCTCAGGGACAGCCGCGAACACCGGGGAGCTGTTTTTT. Drawing the rest from reference TRBV11-3 and TRBJ2-2, the complete variable domain is EAGVVQSPRYKIIEKKQPVAFWCNPISGHNTLYWYLQNLGQGPELLIRYENEEAVDDSQLPKDRFSAERLKGVDSTLKIQPAELGDSAVYLCASSSGTAANTGELFFGEGSRLTVL.

The chain employs TRBV3-1 (or the pseudogene TRBV3-2) and TRBJ2-7; tentative D call: TRBD1 (6 bases). The germline V gene has CDR1 LGHDT and CDR2 YNNKEL (reference sequence). The CDR3 is made up of 16 amino acids. V was pared by 0 bases and J by 2 bases, with 14 bases between. As DNA, the CDR3 is TGTGCCAGCAGCCAAGATAGGGGGTTTTTGGCCTACGAGCAGTACTTC. Translation gives CASSQDRGFLAYEQYF.

The chain links TRBV18 to TRBJ1-2; 7 bases agree with TRBD1. The CDR3 is 13 amino acids. Unmatched junction bases numbered 7, after V lost 4 bases and J lost 8 bases. Germline-derived CDR1 and CDR2 are KGHSH and LQKENI. Written as DNA, the CDR3 is TGTGCCAGCTCACAAAATGACAGGGACGGCTACACCTTC. Translation gives CASSQNDRDGYTF.

This rearrangement joins TRBV25-1 to TRBJ2-1; 8 bases are shared with TRBD2. The CDR3 has 16 amino acids. The germline V gene has CDR1 MGHDK and CDR2 SYGVNS. V lost 3 bases, J lost 2 bases, and 6 bases stayed unmatched. For the CDR3, the DNA is TGTGCCAGCAGTGAGCCATCTAGCGGGCCCTACAATGAGCAGTTCTTC. Translated, it gives CASSEPSSGPYNEQFF.

The V and J genes are TRBV27 and TRBJ2-4; 7 bases are shared with TRBD1. Germline assignment: CDR1 MNHEY and CDR2 SMNVEV (reference sequence). The trim removed 3 bases at V and 12 bases at J, leaving 11 bases unmatched. This CDR3 comprises 14 residues. The CDR3 DNA sequence: TGTGCCAGCAGTTTCCGGGACAGCTCTACGGCTCAGTACTTC. Residues: CASSFRDSSTAQYF.

The rearrangement links TRBV19 to TRBJ1-2, with 7 bases matching TRBD1. There are 12 residues in the CDR3. V gave up 8 bases and J gave up 4 bases; unmatched junction bases: 4. Germline CDR1 is LNHDA and CDR2 is SQIVND (reference sequence). CDR3 loop: CASGWDSYGYTF. The CDR3 nucleotides read TGTGCCAGTGGATGGGACAGCTATGGCTACACCTTC.

V usage is TRBV5-1 and J usage is TRBJ1-1; TRBD1 might be the D (6 bases). Per the germline V gene, CDR1 is SGHRS and CDR2 is YFSETQ. The CDR3 is 16 amino acids. The V gene lost 2 bases and the J gene lost 4 bases, with 18 bases spanning the gap. This CDR3 is CASSFNRERVSTEAFF. As DNA, the CDR3 is TGCGCCAGCAGCTTTAACAGGGAGCGTGTTAGCACTGAAGCTTTCTTT.